This T cell receptor (beta chain) was obtained from a study of control samples from healthy donors and cancer patients. The repertoire was sequenced with immunoSEQ multiplex PCR; TCRdb's copy has only in-frame clones and lacks some. Among 140,000 to 150,000 clones listed, around nine tenths were seen once. Source material: blood. This receptor was identified in a man younger than 40 in good health.

This CDR3 reads CASGLIKTGTSGSEQYF. DNA for the CDR3: TGTGCTAGTGGTTTGATAAAAACCGGGACTAGCGGGAGCGAGCAGTACTTC. This chain joins TRBV12-5 and TRBJ2-7; 14 bases are shared with TRBD2. Germline loops: CDR1 LGHNT, CDR2 FRNRAP. The junction had 9 bases not matched to a gene; V was cut back by 2 bases and J by 6 bases. CDR3 length: 17 amino acids.